The T cell receptor (beta chain) under discussion was sequenced for a study of shared clonotypes between healthy human individuals. Study-wide background: Samples came from a couple of female and three male donors aged 18 to 49.

Negatively enriched CD4+ T cells were divided by CD45RA into naive and memory. This table comes from immunoSEQ multiplex PCR, and its TCRdb copy is limited to in-frame clones, with some not included. The sample contains some 2,000,000 clones, approximately 96% of which appear only once. General study findings and limits: Sequencing depth was expected to affect clonotype sharing among donors.

V lost 0 bases to trimming and J lost 4 bases; unmatched junction nucleotides: 5. This CDR3 is built from 15 residues. Germline values: CDR1 SNHLY, CDR2 FYNNEI. This clone was recorded a few times. Its specificity is not known. The receptor comes from a man aged 18 to 29 in good health. The specimen sequenced was naive CD4+ T cells sorted from blood. Described subset: CD45RA+ positively selected. V gene TRBV2 combines with J gene TRBJ1-2; 7 positions match TRBD1. This CDR3 is CASSEARGQGYGYTF. CDR3 nucleotide sequence: TGTGCCAGCAGTGAAGCGAGGGGGCAAGGCTATGGCTACACCTTC.